This T cell receptor (beta chain) was profiled in a study of control samples from healthy donors and cancer patients. This clone showed up just once. The ends were cut back, 1 base at V and 8 bases at J, with 8 bases in the middle. Germline CDR1 reads SGHAT; CDR2 reads FQNNGV. The CDR3 contains 13 residues. Libraries were prepared by immunoSEQ multiplex PCR; TCRdb keeps only in-frame clonotypes and omits some of them. In the table there are fewer than 50,000 clones, about 92% of which are singletons. Sequencing was performed on PBMCs. The receptor was isolated from a man aged 30 to 45 with colorectal cancer. The genes are TRBV11-2 and TRBJ1-4, with D tentatively TRBD1 (5 bases). DNA of the CDR3: TGTGCCAGCAGCTTAGTGCGGGGGGAAAAACTGTTTTTT. Translated, it gives CASSLVRGEKLFF.